This T cell receptor beta chain originates from a study of monozygotic twins with inflammatory bowel disease. The CDR3 covers 14 residues. Germline CDR1 and CDR2: SGHTA and FQGTGA. General study results and limits: Sharing of clonotypes with others was lower in IBD patients than in healthy twins, and this was especially so with disease activity.

One entry per CDR3 protein, without DNA, is what TCRdb gives after re-calling the 5' RACE reads. The data show around 370,000 distinct CDR3 sequences, and the top ten clones hold around 2.6%. A word on this clonotype: Its antigen is not identified.

This chain joins TRBV7-3 and TRBJ2-3; TCRdb selects TRBD1, and the lack of DNA leaves this call unchecked. The origin of this receptor is a human donor with ulcerative colitis or Crohn's disease, or a healthy co-twin of an affected twin (not recorded which). Source material: blood. CDR3 in amino acids: CASRYRTGADTQYF. Looking up the rest from reference TRBV7-3 and TRBJ2-3 gives the full variable domain: GAGVSQTPSNKVTEKGKYVELRCDPISGHTALYWYRQSLGQGPEFLIYFQGTGAADDSGLPNDRFFAVRPEGSVSTLKIQRTERGDSAVYLCASRYRTGADTQYFGPGTRLTVL.